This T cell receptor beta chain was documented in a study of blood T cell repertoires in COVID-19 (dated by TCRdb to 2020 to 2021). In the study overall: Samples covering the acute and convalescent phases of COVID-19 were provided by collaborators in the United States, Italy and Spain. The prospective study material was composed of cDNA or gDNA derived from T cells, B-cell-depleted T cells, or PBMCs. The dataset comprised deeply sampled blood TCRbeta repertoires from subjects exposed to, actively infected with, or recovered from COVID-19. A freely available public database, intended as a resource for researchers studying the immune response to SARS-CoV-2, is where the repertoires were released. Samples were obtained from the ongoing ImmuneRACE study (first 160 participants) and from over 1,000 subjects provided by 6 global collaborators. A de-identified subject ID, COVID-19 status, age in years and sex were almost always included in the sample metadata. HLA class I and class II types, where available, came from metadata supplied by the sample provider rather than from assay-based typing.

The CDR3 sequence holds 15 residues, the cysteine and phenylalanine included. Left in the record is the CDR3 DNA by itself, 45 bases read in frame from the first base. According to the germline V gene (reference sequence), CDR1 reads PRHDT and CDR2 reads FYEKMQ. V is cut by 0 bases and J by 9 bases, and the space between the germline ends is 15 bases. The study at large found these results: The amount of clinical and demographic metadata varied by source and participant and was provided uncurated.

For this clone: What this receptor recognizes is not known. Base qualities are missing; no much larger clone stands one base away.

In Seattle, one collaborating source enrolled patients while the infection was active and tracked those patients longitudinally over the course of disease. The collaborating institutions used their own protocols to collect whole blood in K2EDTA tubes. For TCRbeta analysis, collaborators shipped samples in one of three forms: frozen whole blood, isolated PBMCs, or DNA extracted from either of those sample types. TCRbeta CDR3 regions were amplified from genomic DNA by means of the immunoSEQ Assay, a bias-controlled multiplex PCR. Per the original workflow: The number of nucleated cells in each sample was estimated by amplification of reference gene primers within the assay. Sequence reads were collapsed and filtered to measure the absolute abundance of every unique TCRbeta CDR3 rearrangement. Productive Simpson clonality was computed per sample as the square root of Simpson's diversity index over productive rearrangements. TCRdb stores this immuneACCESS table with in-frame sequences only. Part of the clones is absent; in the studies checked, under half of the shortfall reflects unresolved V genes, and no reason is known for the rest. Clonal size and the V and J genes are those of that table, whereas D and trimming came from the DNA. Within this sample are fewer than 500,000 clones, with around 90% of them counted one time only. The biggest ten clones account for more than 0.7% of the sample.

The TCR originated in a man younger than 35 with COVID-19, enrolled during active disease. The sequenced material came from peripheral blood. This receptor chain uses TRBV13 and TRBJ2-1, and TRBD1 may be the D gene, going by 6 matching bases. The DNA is TGTGCCAGCAGCTTAGGACGGCAGGGGAAGGGTGAGCAGTTCTTC. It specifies CASSLGRQGKGEQFF.